Here is one TCR beta chain with its context. Its cognate antigen is unknown. This entry is derived from a study of post-analysis software for immune sequencing data. Study-wide findings and caveats: Significantly lower normalized Chao1 diversity was seen in multiple sclerosis patients than in controls. Relative to controls, patients had about 5 TRBV segments at higher frequency, with TRBV5-6, TRBV5-1 and TRBV20-1 among these.

Prepared TCR beta cDNA libraries contained unique molecular identifiers. T cells numbering 1 to 10 million yielded cDNA molecules that totaled some 500,000. Via MiXCR, TCRdb re-called the PCR reads, giving one row per CDR3 protein. The sample holds approximately 690,000 distinct CDR3 sequences, roughly three fifths seen once. Germline-derived CDR1 and CDR2 are SQVTM and ANQGSEA. The CDR3 totals 16 residues. V was pared by 3 bases and J by 0 bases, with 16 bases between. Source material: blood. The J gene is TRBJ2-3, the V gene TRBV29-1; D is tentatively TRBD1 or TRBD2 (5 bases each). This sequence was found in a girl aged 2 to 9 with multiple sclerosis. Written as DNA, the CDR3 is TGCAGCGTTGAGGGGGTGGCGGAAGAAAGCACAGATACGCAGTATTTT. Translated: CSVEGVAEESTDTQYF.